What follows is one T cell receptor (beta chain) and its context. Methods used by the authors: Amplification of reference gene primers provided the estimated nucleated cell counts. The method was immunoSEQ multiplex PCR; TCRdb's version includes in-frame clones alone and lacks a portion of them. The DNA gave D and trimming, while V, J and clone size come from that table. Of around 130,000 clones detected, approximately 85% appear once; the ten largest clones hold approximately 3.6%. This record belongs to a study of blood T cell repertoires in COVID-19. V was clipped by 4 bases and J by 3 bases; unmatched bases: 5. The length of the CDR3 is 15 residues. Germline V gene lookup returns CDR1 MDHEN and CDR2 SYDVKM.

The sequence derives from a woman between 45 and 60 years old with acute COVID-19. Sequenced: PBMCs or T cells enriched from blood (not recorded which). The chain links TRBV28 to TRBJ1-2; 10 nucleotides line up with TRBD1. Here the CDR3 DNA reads TGTGCCAGCAGTTCTGGGACAGGGGTAGACTATGGCTACACCTTC. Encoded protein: CASSSGTGVDYGYTF.